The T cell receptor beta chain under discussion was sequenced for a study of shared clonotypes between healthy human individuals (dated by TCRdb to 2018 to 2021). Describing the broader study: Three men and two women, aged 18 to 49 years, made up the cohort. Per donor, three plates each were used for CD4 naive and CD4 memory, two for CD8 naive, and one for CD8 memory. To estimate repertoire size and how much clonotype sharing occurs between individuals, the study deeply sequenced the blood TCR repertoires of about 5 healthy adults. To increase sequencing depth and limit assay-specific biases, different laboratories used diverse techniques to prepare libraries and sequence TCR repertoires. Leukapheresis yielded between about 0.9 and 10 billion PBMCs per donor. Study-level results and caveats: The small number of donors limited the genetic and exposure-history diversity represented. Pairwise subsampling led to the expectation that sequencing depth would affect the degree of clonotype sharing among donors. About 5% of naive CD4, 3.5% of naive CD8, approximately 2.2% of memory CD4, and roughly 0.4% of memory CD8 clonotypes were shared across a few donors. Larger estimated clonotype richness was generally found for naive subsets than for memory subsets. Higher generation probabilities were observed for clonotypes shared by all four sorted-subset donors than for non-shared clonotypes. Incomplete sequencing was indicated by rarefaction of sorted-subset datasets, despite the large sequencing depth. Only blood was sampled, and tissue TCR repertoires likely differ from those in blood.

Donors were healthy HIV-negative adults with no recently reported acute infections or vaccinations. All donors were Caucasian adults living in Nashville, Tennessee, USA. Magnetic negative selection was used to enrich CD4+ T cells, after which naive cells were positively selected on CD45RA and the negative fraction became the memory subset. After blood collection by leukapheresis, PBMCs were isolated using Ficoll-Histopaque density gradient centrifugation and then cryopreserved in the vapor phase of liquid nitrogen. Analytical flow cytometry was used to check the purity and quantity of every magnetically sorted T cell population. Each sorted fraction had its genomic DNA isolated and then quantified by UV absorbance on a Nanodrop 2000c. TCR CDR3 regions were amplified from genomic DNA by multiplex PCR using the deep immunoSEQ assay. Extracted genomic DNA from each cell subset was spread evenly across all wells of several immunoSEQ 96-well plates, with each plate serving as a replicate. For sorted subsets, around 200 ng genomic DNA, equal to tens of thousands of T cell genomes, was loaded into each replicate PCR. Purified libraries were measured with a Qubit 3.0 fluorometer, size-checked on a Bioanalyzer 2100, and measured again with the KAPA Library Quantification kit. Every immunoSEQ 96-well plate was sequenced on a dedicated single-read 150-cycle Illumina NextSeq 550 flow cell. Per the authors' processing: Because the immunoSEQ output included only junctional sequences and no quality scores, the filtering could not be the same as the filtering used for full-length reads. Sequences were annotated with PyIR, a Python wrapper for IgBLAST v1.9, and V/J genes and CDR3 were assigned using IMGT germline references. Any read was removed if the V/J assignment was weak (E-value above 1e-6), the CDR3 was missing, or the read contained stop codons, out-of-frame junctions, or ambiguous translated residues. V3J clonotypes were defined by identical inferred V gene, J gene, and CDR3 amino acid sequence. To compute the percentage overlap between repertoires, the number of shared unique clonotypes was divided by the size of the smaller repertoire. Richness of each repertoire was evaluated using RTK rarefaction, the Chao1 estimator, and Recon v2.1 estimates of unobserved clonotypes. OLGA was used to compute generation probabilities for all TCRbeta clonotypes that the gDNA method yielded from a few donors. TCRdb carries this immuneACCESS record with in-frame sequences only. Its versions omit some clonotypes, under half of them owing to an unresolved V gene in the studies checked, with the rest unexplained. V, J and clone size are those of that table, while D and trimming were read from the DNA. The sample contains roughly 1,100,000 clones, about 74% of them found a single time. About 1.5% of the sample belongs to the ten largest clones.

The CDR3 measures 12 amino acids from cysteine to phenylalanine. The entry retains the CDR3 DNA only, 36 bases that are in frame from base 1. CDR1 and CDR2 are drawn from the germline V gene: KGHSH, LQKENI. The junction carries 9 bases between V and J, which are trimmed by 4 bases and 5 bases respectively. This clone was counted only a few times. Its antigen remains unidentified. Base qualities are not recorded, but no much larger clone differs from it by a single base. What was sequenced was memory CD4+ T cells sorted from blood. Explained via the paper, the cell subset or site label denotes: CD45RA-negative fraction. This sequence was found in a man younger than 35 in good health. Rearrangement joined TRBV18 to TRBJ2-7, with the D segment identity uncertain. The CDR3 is CASSRSRDEQYF. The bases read TGTGCCAGCTCACGGAGCCGGGACGAGCAGTACTTC.